The entry below gives a single TCR beta chain sequence along with its context. The entry originates in a study of control samples from healthy donors and cancer patients. TCRdb's table, derived via immunoSEQ multiplex PCR, lists solely in-frame clones and lacks some. In the table there are approximately 94,000 clones, approximately 84% of which are singletons. Germline V lookup: CDR1 LGHNA, CDR2 YSLEER. Trimming pared 3 bases from V and 2 bases from J, leaving 13 bases between. This CDR3 has 15 amino acids. This clonotype originated in a man aged 70 or older with lung cancer. Sequenced: PBMCs. V and J are TRBV4-3 and TRBJ1-2; no clear D gene. The CDR3 loop reads CASSHGDGSNYGYTF. The CDR3 bases are TGCGCCAGCAGCCATGGTGACGGGAGCAACTATGGCTACACCTTC.